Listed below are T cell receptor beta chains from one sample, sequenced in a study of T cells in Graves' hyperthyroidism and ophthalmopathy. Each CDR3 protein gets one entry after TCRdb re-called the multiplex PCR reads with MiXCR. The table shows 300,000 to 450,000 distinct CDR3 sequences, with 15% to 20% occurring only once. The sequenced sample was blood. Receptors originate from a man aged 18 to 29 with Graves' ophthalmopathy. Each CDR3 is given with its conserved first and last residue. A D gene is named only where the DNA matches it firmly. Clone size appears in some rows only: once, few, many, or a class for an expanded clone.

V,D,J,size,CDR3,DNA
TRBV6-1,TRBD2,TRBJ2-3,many,CASSFSGSQVGGGTDTQYF,TGTGCCAGCAGTTTTTCGGGCTCTCAAGTAGGCGGGGGGACAGATACGCAGTATTTT
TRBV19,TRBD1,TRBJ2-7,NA,CASSIRGPISYEQYF,TGTGCCAGTAGTATCAGGGGGCCGATCTCCTACGAGCAGTACTTC
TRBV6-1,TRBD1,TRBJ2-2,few,CASSVTRSQGAGELFF,TGTGCCAGCAGTGTTACCCGGTCCCAGGGGGCCGGGGAGCTGTTTTTT
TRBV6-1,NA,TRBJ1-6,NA,CASSEMMGGNSPLHF,TGTGCCAGCAGTGAGATGATGGGAGGAAATTCACCCCTCCACTTT
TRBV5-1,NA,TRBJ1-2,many,CASSLEDGGDYGYTF,TGCGCCAGCAGCTTGGAAGACGGCGGAGACTATGGCTACACCTTC
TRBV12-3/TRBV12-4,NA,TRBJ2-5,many,CASGGGETQYF,TGTGCCAGCGGCGGAGGGGAGACCCAGTACTTC
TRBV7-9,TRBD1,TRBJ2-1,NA,CASSSDRGKYNEQFF,TGTGCCAGCAGCTCCGACAGGGGGAAATACAATGAGCAGTTCTTC
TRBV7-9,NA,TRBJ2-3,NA,CASSLNRVGKDTQYF,TGTGCCAGCAGCTTAAACAGGGTAGGGAAAGATACGCAGTATTTT
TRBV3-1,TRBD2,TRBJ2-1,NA,CASSPSSGVTYNEQFF,TGTGCCAGCAGCCCCTCTAGCGGGGTAACCTACAATGAGCAGTTCTTC
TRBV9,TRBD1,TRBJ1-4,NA,CASSVAMGTGLEKLFF,TGTGCCAGCAGCGTAGCGATGGGGACAGGGCTTGAAAAACTGTTTTTT
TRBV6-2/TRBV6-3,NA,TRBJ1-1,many,CASSYGVGGAEEAFF,TGTGCCAGCAGTTACGGGGTCGGCGGGGCGGAGGAAGCTTTCTTT
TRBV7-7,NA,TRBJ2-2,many,CASSLDLTGELFF,TGTGCTAGCAGCTTAGATCTGACCGGGGAGCTGTTTTTT
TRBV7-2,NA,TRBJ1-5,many,CASSSSSNQPQHF,TGTGCCAGCAGCTCGAGTTCTAATCAGCCCCAGCATTTT
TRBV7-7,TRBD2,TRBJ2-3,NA,CASSRGLAGADTQYF,TGTGCTAGCAGCCGCGGGCTAGCGGGTGCAGATACGCAGTATTTT
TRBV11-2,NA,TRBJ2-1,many,CASSLVLGTAEQFF,TGTGCCAGCAGCTTAGTCCTGGGGACTGCTGAGCAGTTCTTC
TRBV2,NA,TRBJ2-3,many,CASRAGFTDTQYF,TGTGCCAGCCGGGCGGGGTTCACAGATACGCAGTATTTT
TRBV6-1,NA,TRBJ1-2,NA,CASSQAVWGYGYTF,TGTGCCAGCAGCCAAGCGGTTTGGGGTTATGGCTACACCTTC
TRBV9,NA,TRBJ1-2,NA,CASSPTVSYGYTF,TGTGCCAGCAGCCCCACCGTCTCCTATGGCTACACCTTC
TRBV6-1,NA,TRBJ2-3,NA,CASRTSTDTQYF,TGTGCCAGCAGAACAAGCACAGATACGCAGTATTTT
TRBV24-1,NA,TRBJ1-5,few,CATSDPTASNQPQHF,TGTGCCACCAGTGACCCGACAGCGAGCAATCAGCCCCAGCATTTT
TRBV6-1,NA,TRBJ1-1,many,CASSSKGPVRAFTLTEAFF,TGTGCCAGCAGCTCCAAGGGCCCCGTAAGGGCGTTCACACTTACTGAAGCTTTCTTT
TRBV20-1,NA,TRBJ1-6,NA,CSARDHGRQGSYNSPLHF,TGCAGTGCTAGAGATCATGGGAGGCAAGGCTCCTATAATTCACCCCTCCACTTT
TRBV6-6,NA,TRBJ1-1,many,CASSYLGETEAFF,TGTGCCAGCAGTTACTTGGGAGAGACTGAAGCTTTCTTT
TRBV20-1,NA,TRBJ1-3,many,CSARGYGNTIYF,TGCAGTGCTAGAGGATATGGAAACACCATATATTTT
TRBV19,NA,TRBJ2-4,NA,CASSIGGVKNIQYF,TGTGCCAGTAGTATAGGAGGGGTCAAAAACATTCAGTACTTC
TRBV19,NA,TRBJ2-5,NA,CASSKAWGETQYF,TGTGCCAGTAGTAAGGCGTGGGGGGAGACCCAGTACTTC
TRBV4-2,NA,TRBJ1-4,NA,CASSQAQGSAEKLFF,TGTGCCAGCAGCCAAGCGCAGGGCTCGGCTGAAAAACTGTTTTTT
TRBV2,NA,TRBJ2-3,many,CASKREITDTQYF,TGTGCCAGCAAAAGGGAAATCACAGATACGCAGTATTTT
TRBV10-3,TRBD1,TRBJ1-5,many,CAISGTGREPQHF,TGTGCCATCAGCGGGACAGGACGAGAGCCCCAGCATTTT
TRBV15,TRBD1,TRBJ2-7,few,CATLGQGASEQYF,TGTGCCACCTTGGGACAGGGGGCCTCTGAGCAGTACTTC
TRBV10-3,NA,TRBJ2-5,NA,CAIAGTGETQYF,TGTGCCATTGCGGGTACTGGGGAGACCCAGTACTTC
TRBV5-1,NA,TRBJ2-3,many,CASSGLGGAGPDTQYF,TGCGCCAGCAGCGGTCTGGGGGGCGCAGGTCCAGATACGCAGTATTTT
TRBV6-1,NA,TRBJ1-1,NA,CATKETEAFF,TGTGCCACCAAGGAGACTGAAGCTTTCTTT
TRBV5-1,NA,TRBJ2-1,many,CASSLQNNEQFF,TGCGCCAGCAGCTTGCAAAACAATGAGCAGTTCTTC
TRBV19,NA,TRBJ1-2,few,CASSIDGLYFYGYTF,TGTGCCAGTAGTATTGACGGACTTTATTTCTATGGCTACACCTTC
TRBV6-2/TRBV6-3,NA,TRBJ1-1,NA,CASSGTGWTEAFF,TGTGCCAGCAGTGGCACAGGGTGGACTGAAGCTTTCTTT
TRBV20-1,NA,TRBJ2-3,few,CSASGTRVSSDTQYF,TGCAGTGCTAGCGGGACCAGGGTGTCATCAGATACGCAGTATTTT
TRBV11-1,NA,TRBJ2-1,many,CASSLGFASYEQFF,TGTGCCAGCAGCTTAGGGTTCGCGTCGTATGAGCAGTTCTTC
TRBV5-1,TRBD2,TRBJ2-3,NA,CASSDRGTSGGAGDTQYF,TGCGCCAGCAGCGACCGGGGGACTAGCGGGGGGGCCGGGGATACGCAGTATTTT
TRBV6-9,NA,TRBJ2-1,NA,CASSYPGELYNEQFF,TGTGCCAGCAGTTACCCGGGGGAACTATACAATGAGCAGTTCTTC
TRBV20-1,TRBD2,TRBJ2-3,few,CSARAGGRTDTQYF,TGCAGTGCTAGGGCGGGGGGGCGGACAGATACGCAGTATTTT
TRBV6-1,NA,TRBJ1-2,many,CASSESRGAPTVYGYTF,TGTGCCAGCAGTGAATCTCGGGGGGCACCGACAGTCTATGGCTACACCTTC
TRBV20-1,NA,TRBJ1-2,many,CSAPQGAGYTF,TGCAGTGCTCCCCAGGGAGCTGGCTACACCTTC
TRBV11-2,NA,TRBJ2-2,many,CASSWGEGYEGGTGELFF,TGTGCCAGCAGCTGGGGCGAGGGGTATGAGGGCGGTACCGGGGAGCTGTTTTTT
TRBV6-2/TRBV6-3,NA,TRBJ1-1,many,CASLFSRLSSTEAFF,TGTGCCAGCCTCTTCTCCAGGCTGAGTTCCACTGAAGCTTTCTTT